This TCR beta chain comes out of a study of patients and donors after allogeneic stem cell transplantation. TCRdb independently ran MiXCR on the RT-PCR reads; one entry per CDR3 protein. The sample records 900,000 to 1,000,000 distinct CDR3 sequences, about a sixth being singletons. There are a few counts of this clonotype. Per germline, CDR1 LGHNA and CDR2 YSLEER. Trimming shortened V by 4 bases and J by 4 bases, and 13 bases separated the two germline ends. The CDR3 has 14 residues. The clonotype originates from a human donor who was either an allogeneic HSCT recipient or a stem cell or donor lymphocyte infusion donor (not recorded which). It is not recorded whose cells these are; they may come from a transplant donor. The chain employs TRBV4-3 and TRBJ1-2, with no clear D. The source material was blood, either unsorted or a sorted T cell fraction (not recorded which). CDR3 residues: CASSPALEGYGYTF. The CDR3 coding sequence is TGCGCCAGCAGCCCTGCCCTCGAGGGCTATGGCTACACCTTC.